This entry concerns a single T cell receptor (beta chain). Its cognate antigen is unknown. TCRdb re-called the reads with MiXCR, one entry per CDR3 protein. The table lists more than 150,000 distinct CDR3 sequences, around a quarter of them singletons. The data originate from a study of T cell repertoires in cytomegalovirus infection. Study details: Indicated by public TCR beta signatures were CMV infection and matching HLA type.

Germline trimming cut 6 bases from V and 3 bases from J; bases unmatched to any gene: 7. This CDR3 is built from 15 residues. Germline V gene data show CDR1 as MDHEN and CDR2 as SYDVKM. Study conclusions and caveats: Accumulated public TCR beta family frequency recognized individuals carrying CMV together with the relevant HLA. Dominant in the ex vivo response were TCR beta clonotypes restricted by HLA-C and specific for CMV.

The sequenced sample consisted of PBMCs. This receptor was taken from a human donor in good health (CMV status not recorded). Some clones in this sample may be carry-over from other donors' samples. The chain carries TRBV28 and TRBJ1-2; 10 bases agree with TRBD1. The CDR3 nucleotides read TGTGCCAGCAGGGGCGGAGGGACAGGGGACTATGGCTACACCTTC. Translating it yields CASRGGGTGDYGYTF.